This T cell receptor (beta chain) was recorded in a study of blood T cell repertoires in COVID-19. Turning to the study itself: From the United States, Italy and Spain came samples of acute and convalescent COVID-19. Nucleic acid was either cDNA or gDNA, and it came from T cells, B-cell-depleted T cells, or PBMCs.

The CDR3 extends over 16 amino acids. Germline lookup yields CDR1 MNHEY and CDR2 SVGEGT. The V and J ends lost 6 bases and 2 bases respectively, with 17 bases between them. How the authors handled the data: Reference gene primer amplification yielded estimated nucleated cell counts. The protocol was immunoSEQ multiplex PCR, while the TCRdb copy is restricted to in-frame clones and leaves out a portion. For V, J and clone size, that table is used; D and trimming come from the DNA. The table includes tens of thousands of clones, 88% detected once. This receptor was taken from a man aged 65 to 79 in a cohort sampled during active COVID-19. Sequencing was carried out using peripheral blood. The gene calls are TRBV6-2 or TRBV6-3 and TRBJ1-5, with D possibly being TRBD1 (6 bases). The CDR3 DNA reads as TGTGCCAGCAGCGGAGGGGGGGTGGGCCGCAATCAGCCCCAGCATTTT. It is translated as CASSGGGVGRNQPQHF.